The clone carrying this T cell receptor beta chain was seen many times. The antigen is not known. CDR1 MNHEY and CDR2 SMNVEV come from the germline V gene (reference sequence). The CDR3 runs to 12 residues. Trimming removed 2 bases from V and 7 bases from J, with 8 bases in between. The sample originates from a study of T cells after yellow fever vaccination. Study conclusions and caveats: Most clones from primary vaccination resurfaced after the booster (around 97% CD4, approximately 88% CD8). The CD4 and CD8 compartments had a small share of their clonotypes in common.

In TCRdb, the 5' RACE reads were re-called with MiXCR into one record per CDR3 protein. This sample has roughly 120,000 distinct CDR3 sequences, with more than 7.5% found just once. The genes are TRBV27 and TRBJ2-5; D is possibly TRBD1 or TRBD2 (5 bases each). This clonotype originated in a man aged 30 to 45 who received the YFV17D yellow fever vaccine. This specimen was CD8+ T cells sorted from PBMCs, taken 45 days after the yellow fever booster vaccination. The CDR3 nucleotides read TGTGCCAGCAGTTTAAGGGACGGGACCCAGTACTTC. Protein: CASSLRDGTQYF.